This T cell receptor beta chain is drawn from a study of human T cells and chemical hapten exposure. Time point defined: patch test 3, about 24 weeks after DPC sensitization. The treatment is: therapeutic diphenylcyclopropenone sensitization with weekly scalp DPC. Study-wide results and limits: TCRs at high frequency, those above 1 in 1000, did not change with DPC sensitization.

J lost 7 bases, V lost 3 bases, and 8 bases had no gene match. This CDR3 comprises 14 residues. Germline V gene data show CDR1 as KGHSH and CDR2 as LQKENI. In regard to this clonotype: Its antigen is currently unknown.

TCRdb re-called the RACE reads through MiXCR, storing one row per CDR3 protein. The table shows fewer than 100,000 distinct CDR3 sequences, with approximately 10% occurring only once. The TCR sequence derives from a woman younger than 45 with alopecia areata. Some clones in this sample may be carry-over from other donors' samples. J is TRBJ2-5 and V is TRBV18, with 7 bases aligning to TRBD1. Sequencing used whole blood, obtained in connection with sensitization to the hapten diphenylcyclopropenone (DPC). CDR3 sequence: CASSPQTGHVTQYF. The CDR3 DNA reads TGTGCCAGCTCACCTCAGACAGGGCATGTGACCCAGTACTTC. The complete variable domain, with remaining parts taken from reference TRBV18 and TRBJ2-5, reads NAGVMQNPRHLVRRRGQEARLRCSPMKGHSHVYWYRQLPEEGLKFMVYLQKENIIDESGMPKERFSAEFPKEGPSILRIQQVVRGDSAAYFCASSPQTGHVTQYFGPGTRLLVL.